The present T cell receptor (beta chain) was sequenced within a study of neurological immune-mediated disorders (dated by TCRdb to the late 2010s). Background for the entire study: Peripheral blood TCR-beta repertoires from HTLV-I-associated myelopathy (HAM/TSP) patients, multiple sclerosis patients and healthy controls were compared by UMI-based sequencing. Longitudinal samples, technical triplicates and paired sorted CD4+ and CD8+ T-cell subsets, alongside PBMC samples, were included among the roughly 97 TCR-beta libraries. The cohort comprised approximately 67 subjects: approximately 15 HAM/TSP patients, around 34 multiple sclerosis patients and approximately 20 healthy controls.

Counted from cysteine to phenylalanine, this CDR3 has 13 amino acids. The DNA shown is the 39-base CDR3, in frame from base 1. The germline V and J ends show losses of 2 bases and 6 bases respectively, and no gene match explains 2 bases of the junction. Reading the germline V gene gives CDR1 MNHEY and CDR2 SVGAGI. What the work shows at the level of the full study, not this receptor alone: TCR clonal expansion was highest in HAM/TSP patients and lowest in MS patients, with MS patients falling below even healthy controls. No identical CDR3 amino acid sequences were shared among expanded clones across subjects, suggesting private TCR-beta repertoires in all groups.

In its sample, this clonotype was seen many times. Its antigen is still unknown. Nothing much larger sits one base from this clone, and base qualities are not available. To synthesize cDNA, template-switch 5'RACE was performed with a primer carrying a 10-nucleotide random unique molecular identifier so that each TCR transcript was tagged. Over 180 million TCR-beta sequences, covering 15-18 subjects, were produced in each sequencing run. The RNeasy kit was used to extract total RNA. Using the KAPA Real-time Library Amplification kit, TCR-beta VDJ regions were amplified with primers for the TCR constant region and the 5'RACE anchor. A first PCR added sample indexes and Illumina adaptors, and a second PCR then raised library yield. After Ampure bead purification, the roughly 650 bp TCR product was size-selected on a 2% E-gel SizeSelection system. Before pooling, library quality was checked on a Bioanalyzer, concentration was measured with Qubit, and libraries were quantified with the Kapa Library Quantification kit. Libraries were sequenced paired-end 2 x 150 bp on an Illumina HiSeq 2500. To increase sequence diversity, roughly 25-31% phiX was spiked into each library pool. The study's processing was this. The quality-filtered reads were processed with the UMI-based MiGEC pipeline, whose error correction step removed more than 80% of the raw TCR sequences. VDJ genes were aligned to IMGT germline references, and each clonotype was defined by a unique CDR3 amino acid sequence together with V-J genes. Clonal expansion, Shannon diversity and CDR3 relatedness were evaluated with VDJtools (CalcPairwiseDistances, ClusterSamples), while phylogenetic trees were built in CLCbio workbench. A clone was classed as expanded if it had 8 or more unique UMIs, a cutoff based on coefficient-of-variation modelling across technical triplicates. The public reads were run again by TCRdb, first through fastp at Q25 and then through MiXCR, and only productive beta chains were kept. Identical CDR3 protein sequences are pooled into one entry, listed with their most common genes and DNA. Clone size and V and J calls follow TCRdb, not the original study. The sample table records around 79,000 distinct CDR3 sequences; about 14% of these occur just once. Clones ranked in the top ten supply nearly 7% of the sample.

Blood bank volunteers in Maryland, USA served as the healthy controls. Unsorted PBMC libraries were generated from 2 million PBMCs stored in RNAlater at -80 °C until RNA extraction. Peripheral blood was subjected to Ficoll-Hypaque density gradient centrifugation to isolate PBMCs, which were then cryopreserved in liquid nitrogen. The V and J segments used are TRBV6-5 and TRBJ2-3; the central 7 bases match TRBD2. What was sequenced was PBMCs. The source of this sequence is a woman aged 50 to 65 in good health. For the CDR3, the sequence is CASSYKAGDTQYF. Here is the DNA: TGTGCCAGCAGTTACAAAGCGGGGGATACGCAGTATTTT.